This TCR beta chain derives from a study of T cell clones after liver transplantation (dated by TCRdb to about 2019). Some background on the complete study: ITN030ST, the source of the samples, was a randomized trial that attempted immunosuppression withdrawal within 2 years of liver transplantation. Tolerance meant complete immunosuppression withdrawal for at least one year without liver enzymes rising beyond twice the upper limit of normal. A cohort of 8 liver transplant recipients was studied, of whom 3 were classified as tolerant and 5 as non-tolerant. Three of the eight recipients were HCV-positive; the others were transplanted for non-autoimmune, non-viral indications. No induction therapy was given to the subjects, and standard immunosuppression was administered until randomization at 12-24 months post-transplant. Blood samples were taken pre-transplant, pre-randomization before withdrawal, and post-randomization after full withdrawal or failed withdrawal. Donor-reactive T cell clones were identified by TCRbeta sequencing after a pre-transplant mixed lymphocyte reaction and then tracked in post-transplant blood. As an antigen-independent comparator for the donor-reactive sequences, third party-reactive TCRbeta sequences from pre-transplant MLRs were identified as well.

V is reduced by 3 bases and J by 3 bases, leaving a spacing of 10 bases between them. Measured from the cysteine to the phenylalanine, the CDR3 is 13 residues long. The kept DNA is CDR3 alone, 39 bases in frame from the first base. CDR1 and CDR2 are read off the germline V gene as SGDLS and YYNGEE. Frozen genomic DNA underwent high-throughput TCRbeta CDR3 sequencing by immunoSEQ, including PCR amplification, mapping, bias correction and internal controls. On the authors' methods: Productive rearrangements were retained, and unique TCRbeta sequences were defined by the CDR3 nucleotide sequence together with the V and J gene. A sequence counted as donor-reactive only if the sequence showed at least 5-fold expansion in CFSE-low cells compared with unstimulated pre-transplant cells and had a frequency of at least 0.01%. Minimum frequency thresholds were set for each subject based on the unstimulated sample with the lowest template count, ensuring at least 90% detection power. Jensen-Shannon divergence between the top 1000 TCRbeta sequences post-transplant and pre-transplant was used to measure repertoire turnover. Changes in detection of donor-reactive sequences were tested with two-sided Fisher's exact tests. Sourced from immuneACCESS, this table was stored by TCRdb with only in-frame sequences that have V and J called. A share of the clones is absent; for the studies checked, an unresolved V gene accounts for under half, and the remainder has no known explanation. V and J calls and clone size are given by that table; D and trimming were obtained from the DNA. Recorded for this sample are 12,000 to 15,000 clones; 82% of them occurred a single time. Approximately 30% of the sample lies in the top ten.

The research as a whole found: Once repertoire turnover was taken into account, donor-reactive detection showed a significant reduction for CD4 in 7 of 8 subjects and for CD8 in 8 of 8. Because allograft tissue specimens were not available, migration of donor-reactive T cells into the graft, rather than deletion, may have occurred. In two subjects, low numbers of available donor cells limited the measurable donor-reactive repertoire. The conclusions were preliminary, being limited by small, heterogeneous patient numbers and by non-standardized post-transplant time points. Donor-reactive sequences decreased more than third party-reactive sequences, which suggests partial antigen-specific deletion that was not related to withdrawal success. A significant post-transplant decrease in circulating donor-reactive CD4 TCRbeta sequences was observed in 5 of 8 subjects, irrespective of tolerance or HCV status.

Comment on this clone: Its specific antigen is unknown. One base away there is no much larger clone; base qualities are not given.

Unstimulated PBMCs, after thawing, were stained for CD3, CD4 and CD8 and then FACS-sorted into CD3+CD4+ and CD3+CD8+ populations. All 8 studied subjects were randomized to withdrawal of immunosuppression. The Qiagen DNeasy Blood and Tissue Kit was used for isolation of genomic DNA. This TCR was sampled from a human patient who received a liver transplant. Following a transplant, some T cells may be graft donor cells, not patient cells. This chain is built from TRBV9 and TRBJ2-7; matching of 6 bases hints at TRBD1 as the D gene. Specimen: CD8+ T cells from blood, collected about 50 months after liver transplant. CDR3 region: CASSAGQYYEQYF. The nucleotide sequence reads TGTGCCAGCAGCGCCGGACAGTACTACGAGCAGTACTTC.